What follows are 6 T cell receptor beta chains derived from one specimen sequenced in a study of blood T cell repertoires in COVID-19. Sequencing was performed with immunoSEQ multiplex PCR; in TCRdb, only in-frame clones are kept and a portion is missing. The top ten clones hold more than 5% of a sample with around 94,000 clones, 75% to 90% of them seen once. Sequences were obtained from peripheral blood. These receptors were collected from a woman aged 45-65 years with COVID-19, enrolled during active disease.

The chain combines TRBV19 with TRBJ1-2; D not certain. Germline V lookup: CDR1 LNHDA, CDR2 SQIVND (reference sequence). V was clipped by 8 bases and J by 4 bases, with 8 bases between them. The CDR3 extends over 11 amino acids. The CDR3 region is CASRSIYGYTF. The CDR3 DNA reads TGTGCCAGTCGGAGTATCTATGGCTACACCTTC.

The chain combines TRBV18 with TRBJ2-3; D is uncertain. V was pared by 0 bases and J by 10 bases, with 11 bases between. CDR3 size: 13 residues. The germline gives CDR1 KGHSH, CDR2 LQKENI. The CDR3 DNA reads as TGTGCCAGCTCACCACCTGAGCGAACGGCGCAGTATTTT. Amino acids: CASSPPERTAQYF.

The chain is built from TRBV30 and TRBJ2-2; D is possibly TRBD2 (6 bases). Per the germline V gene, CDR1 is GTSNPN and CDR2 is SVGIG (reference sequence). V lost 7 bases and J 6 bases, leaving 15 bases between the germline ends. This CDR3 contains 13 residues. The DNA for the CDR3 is TGTGCCTACCGACTGGGGGAGGCCGGGGAGCTGTTTTTT. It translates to CAYRLGEAGELFF.

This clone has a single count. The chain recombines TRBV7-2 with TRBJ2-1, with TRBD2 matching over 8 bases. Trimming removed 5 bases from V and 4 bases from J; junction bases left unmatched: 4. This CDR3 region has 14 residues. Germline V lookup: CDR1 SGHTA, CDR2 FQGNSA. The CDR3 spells CASSRGGGYNEQFF. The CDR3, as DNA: TGTGCCAGCAGCCGGGGGGGTGGTTACAATGAGCAGTTCTTC.

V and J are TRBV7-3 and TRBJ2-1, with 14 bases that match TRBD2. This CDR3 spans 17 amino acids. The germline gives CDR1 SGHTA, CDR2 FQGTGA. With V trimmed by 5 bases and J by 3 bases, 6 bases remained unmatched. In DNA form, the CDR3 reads TGTGCCAGCAGCCCGTCGGGACTAGCGGGGGACTACAATGAGCAGTTCTTC. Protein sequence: CASSPSGLAGDYNEQFF.

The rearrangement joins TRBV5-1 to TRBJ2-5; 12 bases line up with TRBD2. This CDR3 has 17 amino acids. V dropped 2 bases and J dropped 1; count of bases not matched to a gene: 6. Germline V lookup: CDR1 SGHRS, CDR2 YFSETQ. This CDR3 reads CASSFKILAGGQETQYF. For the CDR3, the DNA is TGCGCCAGCAGCTTCAAGATACTAGCGGGGGGCCAAGAGACCCAGTACTTC.